This T cell receptor (beta chain) was obtained from a study of beta chain features in type 1 diabetes. Study information: What patients shared with healthy donors was a similar profile of age, gender and cell yields. General study results and limits: High-TCR-expressing cells could be over-represented by cDNA sequencing. Shortening that was moderate but significant affected the TCRB CDR3s of Type 1 diabetes patients in all four CD4+ subsets.

CDR3 length: 14 residues. The V gene's germline CDR1 is SEHNR and CDR2 FQNEAQ (reference sequence). V lost 5 bases and J lost 6, with 14 bases in between. In the case of this clone: Its specificity is not known.

As every portion of the isolated RNA was reverse transcribed, the sequencing read expressed TCRB transcripts. The table came from immunoSEQ multiplex PCR; TCRdb's copy has only in-frame clones and leaves some out. The sample has fewer than 900,000 clones, 17% seen once. Material: naive CD4+ T cells from blood. The clonotype originates from a young woman in good health. The J gene is TRBJ1-5, the V gene TRBV7-9; D not certain. The CDR3 protein is CASSQSPVAQPQHF. In DNA, the CDR3 is TGTGCCAGCAGCCAGAGTCCAGTTGCTCAGCCCCAGCATTTT.